Listed below are T cell receptor beta chains from one sample, sequenced in a study of T cells in localized non-small cell lung cancer. Produced via immunoSEQ multiplex PCR; TCRdb's table is partial and in-frame only. This table holds 65,000 or so clones, roughly 80% found once. The sequencing used PBMCs, collected before any cancer treatment. Every receptor here comes from a man aged 40 to 70 with stage II lung adenocarcinoma. CDR3s leave out the opening cysteine and the closing phenylalanine or tryptophan. D genes are given only for firm matches.

>TRBV29-1|TRBD1
SVQTGTTGELF
>TRBV18|TRBD2
ASSSTSGEETQY
>TRBV7-3|TRBD1
ASSRDRGGDTQY
>TRBV7-6|-
ASSLGSTYEQY
>TRBV5-1|TRBD1
ASSFTGTGGLLLYNEQF
>TRBV5-1|-
ASSLGASSSYNEQF
>TRBV7-3|-
ASSLGRIDTEAF
>TRBV15|-
ATSRDRVRGGVRDTEAF
>TRBV29-1|TRBD2
SHSTSSSYNEQF
>TRBV10-1|-
ASSESGGLGTDTQY
>TRBV12-5|-
ASGLAQNTEAF
>TRBV19|TRBD1
ASRRDRGNGEAF
>TRBV5-1|TRBD2
ASSSAGFTDTQY
>TRBV7-3|TRBD2
ASSLRSGSTDTQY
>TRBV10-3|-
ATSQGVHEKLF
>TRBV5-1|-
ASSLSRTSNNEQF
>TRBV10-3|TRBD2
AIRGTSGAIDTQY
>TRBV7-9|TRBD2
ASSLGVAGDEQF
>TRBV19|-
ASSWVGTEAF
>TRBV5-8|-
ASNSGETGNTIY
>TRBV21-1|-
ASSTPYRGVAKNIQY
>TRBV18|TRBD1
ASSPRTGNSAYEQY
>TRBV2|TRBD1
ASRGQINGYT
>TRBV5-8|-
ASRPAWTHANEQF
>TRBV21-1|-
ASSKGRPGREKLF
>TRBV10-1|-
ASSDPGQRNIQY
>TRBV7-9|-
ASSPRRQSQRETQY
>TRBV9|-
ASSVLGSVDTQY
>TRBV7-9|TRBD1
ASSSWDREEGEQF
>TRBV19|-
ASERSRGANVLT
>TRBV29-1|-
SVGTQVAGRGYT
>TRBV5-4|-
ASSLARANTEAF
>TRBV28|-
ASSFNGYT
>TRBV7-2|TRBD1
ASRTNRGLGEQF
>TRBV2|-
ASSVLDGPSYGYT
>TRBV7-9|-
ASSPGSARQYEQY
>TRBV5-4|-
ASSLVVGSTDTQY
>TRBV19|TRBD1
ASSPIRGEAF
>TRBV27|-
ASSSRGVLNTEAF
>TRBV4-2|-
ASSQDRTDTQY
>TRBV7-3|-
ASSLTTPSEQY
>TRBV7-3|-
ASSLTFGRSTEAF
>TRBV27|-
ASSSLRANNEQF
>TRBV15|-
ATRLAPYSNQPQH
>TRBV12-5|TRBD1
ASGLARTGGTTEAF
>TRBV18|-
ASSPDNEQF
>TRBV13|-
ASSSLYNEQF
>TRBV7-6|TRBD1
ASRDRGQETQY
>TRBV5-6|-
ASSLGQNTGELF
>TRBV7-2|TRBD2
ASSLGREGQEQY
>TRBV19|-
ASSKRKETQY
>TRBV6-1|TRBD1
ASSETGGSQPQH
>TRBV4-2|TRBD1
ASSQDRQGGQPQH